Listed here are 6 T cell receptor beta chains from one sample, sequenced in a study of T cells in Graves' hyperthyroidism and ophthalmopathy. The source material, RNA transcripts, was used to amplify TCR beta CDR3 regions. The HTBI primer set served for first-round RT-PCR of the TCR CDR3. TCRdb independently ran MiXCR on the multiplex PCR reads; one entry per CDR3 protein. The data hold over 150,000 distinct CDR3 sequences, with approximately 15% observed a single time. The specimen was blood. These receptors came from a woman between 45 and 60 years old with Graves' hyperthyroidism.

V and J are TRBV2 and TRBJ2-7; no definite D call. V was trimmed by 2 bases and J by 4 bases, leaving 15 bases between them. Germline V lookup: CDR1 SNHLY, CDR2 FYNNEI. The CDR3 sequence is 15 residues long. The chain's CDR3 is CASSEWKADTYEQYF. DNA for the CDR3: TGTGCCAGCAGTGAATGGAAGGCCGACACTTACGAGCAGTACTTC.

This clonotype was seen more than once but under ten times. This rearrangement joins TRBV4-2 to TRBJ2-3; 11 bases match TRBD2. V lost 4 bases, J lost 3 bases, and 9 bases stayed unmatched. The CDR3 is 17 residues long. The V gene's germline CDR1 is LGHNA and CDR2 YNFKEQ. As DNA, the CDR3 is TGTGCCAGCAGCCCTTTGAGTAGCGGGGGGGCGACAGATACGCAGTATTTT. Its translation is CASSPLSSGGATDTQYF.

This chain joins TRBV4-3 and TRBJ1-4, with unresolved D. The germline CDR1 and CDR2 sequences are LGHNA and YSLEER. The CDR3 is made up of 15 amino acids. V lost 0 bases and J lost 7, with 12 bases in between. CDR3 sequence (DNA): TGCGCCAGCAGCCAAGACCCAACGGACTTTGAAAAACTGTTTTTT. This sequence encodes CASSQDPTDFEKLFF.

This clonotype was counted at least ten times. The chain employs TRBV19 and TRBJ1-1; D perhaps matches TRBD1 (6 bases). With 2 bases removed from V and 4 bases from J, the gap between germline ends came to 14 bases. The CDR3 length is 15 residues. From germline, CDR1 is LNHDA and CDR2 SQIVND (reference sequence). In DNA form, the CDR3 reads TGTGCCAGTAGTATACAACACGGGGGCCGCACTGAAGCTTTCTTT. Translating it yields CASSIQHGGRTEAFF.

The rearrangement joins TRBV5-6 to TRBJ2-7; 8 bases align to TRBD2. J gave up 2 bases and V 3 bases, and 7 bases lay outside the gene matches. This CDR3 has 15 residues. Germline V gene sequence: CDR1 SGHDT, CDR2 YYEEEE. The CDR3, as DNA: TGTGCCAGCAGCTCCCGGGCGGGAGGACCCTACGAGCAGTACTTC. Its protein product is CASSSRAGGPYEQYF.

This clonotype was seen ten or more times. The CDR3 spells CSASESLTVNYGYTF. The CDR3 DNA follows: TGCAGTGCTAGTGAATCCTTGACAGTGAACTATGGCTACACCTTC. This chain joins TRBV20-1 and TRBJ1-2, with a possible D match to TRBD1 (5 bases). Trimming cost V 3 bases and J 2 bases, with 16 bases left between them. There are 15 residues in the CDR3. Germline V gene lookup returns CDR1 DFQATT and CDR2 SNEGSKA (reference sequence).